The next 27 T cell receptor beta chains were all read from a single sample in a study of neurological immune-mediated disorders. Time point noted: longitudinal time-point 2. TCRdb independently ran MiXCR on the 5' RACE reads; one entry per CDR3 protein. This table has 65,000 to 85,000 distinct CDR3 sequences, 5.8% appearing once. Sequences were obtained from PBMCs. The receptors were sampled from a woman aged 60-70 years with multiple sclerosis.

This clonotype appeared many times. The chain has TRBV4-2 and TRBJ1-4; D gene uncertain. The V end lost 3 bases, the J end lost 0 bases, and 8 bases lay between the germline ends. The CDR3 extends over 15 amino acids. Germline V lookup: CDR1 LGHNA, CDR2 YNFKEQ. Written as DNA, the CDR3 is TGTGCCAGCAGCCAGGAGACATCAACTAATGAAAAACTGTTTTTT. The encoded protein is CASSQETSTNEKLFF.

This clonotype came up a few times. The chain employs TRBV7-9 and TRBJ2-7; 8 bases are a match to TRBD1. The germline V gene has CDR1 SEHNR and CDR2 FQNEAQ (reference sequence). The length of the CDR3 is 15 residues. With V trimmed by 5 bases and J by 7 bases, 13 bases remained unmatched. This CDR3 is CASSQGTGAGGEQYF. The CDR3 bases are TGTGCCAGCAGCCAGGGGACAGGAGCGGGTGGGGAGCAGTACTTC.

This clonotype has ten or more counts. The chain carries TRBV12-3 or TRBV12-4 and TRBJ1-2; D unclear. The CDR3 has 12 residues. The germline V and J ends were trimmed by 6 bases and 4 bases, with 9 bases remaining between them. This CDR3 reads CASRQWGYGYTF. CDR3 DNA sequence: TGTGCCAGCAGACAGTGGGGCTATGGCTACACCTTC.

This clonotype was observed at least ten times. V usage is TRBV5-1 and J usage is TRBJ1-1, with 7 positions matching TRBD1. This CDR3 spans 14 amino acids. Trimming removed 0 bases from V and 2 bases from J; junction bases left unmatched: 1. Germline V gene lookup returns CDR1 SGHRS and CDR2 YFSETQ. The CDR3 region has the DNA TGCGCCAGCAGCTTGGAAGGGGGCAACACTGAAGCTTTCTTT. It is translated as CASSLEGGNTEAFF.

In its sample, this clonotype was seen once. One junction end does not reproduce the germline sequence, and a read error may be involved. The chain is built from TRBV5-1 and TRBJ1-1; the D is unclear. The CDR3 runs to 16 residues. Germline assignment: CDR1 SGHRS and CDR2 YFSETQ. The CDR3 bases are TGCGCCGGCAGCTCGGCTCTCAGGAGGCCCGAGACTGAAGCTTTCTTT. It is translated as CAGSSALRRPETEAFF.

This clonotype was counted at least ten times. The V call is TRBV18, the J call TRBJ1-1; D remains ambiguous. The CDR3 contains 14 residues. Germline lookup yields CDR1 KGHSH and CDR2 LQKENI. V dropped 3 bases and J dropped 0 bases, with 8 bases sitting between them. The CDR3 region has the DNA TGTGCCAGCTCACCCTCGGCCCTGAACACTGAAGCTTTCTTT. The encoded protein is CASSPSALNTEAFF.

This clonotype was seen at least ten times. The CDR3 nucleotides are TGTGCCAGCAGTTTCTCCGGGACAGGGACCTACGAGCAGTACTTC. It yields the protein CASSFSGTGTYEQYF. The chain employs TRBV12-3 or TRBV12-4 and TRBJ2-7, with 9 positions matching TRBD1. After removal of 3 bases from V and 2 bases from J, the junction contained 5 bases not matched to a gene. This CDR3 region has 15 residues.

The table lists this clonotype with many counts. The V call is TRBV7-8, the J call TRBJ1-2; 9 bases are a match to TRBD1. The CDR3 is made up of 13 amino acids. Losses at the gene ends were 5 bases for V and 8 bases for J; bases not matched to a gene: 6. The germline V gene encodes CDR1 SGHVS and CDR2 FQNEAQ. CDR3 DNA sequence: TGTGCCAGCAGCCGGGGACAGGGCGGGGGCTACACCTTC. It is translated as CASSRGQGGGYTF.

This clonotype was observed once. A much larger clone differs by one base, so this may be a read error. The chain combines TRBV6-6 with TRBJ1-4; 9 bases agree with TRBD1. Germline V gene sequence: CDR1 MNHNY, CDR2 SVGAGI (reference sequence). After removal of 6 bases from V and 9 bases from J, the junction contained 8 bases not matched to a gene. The CDR3 totals 14 residues. DNA of the CDR3: TGTGCCAGCAGAGCCGGGACAGGGAATAAAAAACTGTTTTTT. Amino acid sequence: CASRAGTGNKKLFF.

This clonotype was seen ten or more times. This chain links TRBV5-8 with TRBJ1-5, with TRBD1 matching over 9 bases. The germline gives CDR1 SGHTS, CDR2 YDEGEE. With 8 bases clipped from V and 3 bases from J, the junction kept 12 bases outside the gene matches. This CDR3 has 16 amino acids. The CDR3 coding sequence is TGTGCCAGGTACCCAAGTGGGACAGGGAACAATCAGCCCCAGCATTTT. Its protein is CARYPSGTGNNQPQHF.

This clonotype was observed a handful of times. V and J are TRBV6-5 and TRBJ1-3, with D unresolved. The CDR3 consists of 15 residues. The germline V and J ends were trimmed by 11 bases and 4 bases, with 21 bases remaining between them. Germline V gene sequence: CDR1 MNHEY, CDR2 SVGAGI. The CDR3 loop is CASVKWSHIGNTIYF. CDR3 nucleotides: TGTGCCTCAGTTAAGTGGAGTCACATCGGAAACACCATATATTTT.

About this clonotype: The junction departs from germline at one end; a sequencing error may be responsible. This chain links TRBV20-1 with TRBJ2-2, with 8 bases aligning to TRBD1. There are 15 residues in the CDR3. Per the germline V gene, CDR1 is DFQATT and CDR2 is SNEGSKA (reference sequence). DNA of the CDR3: TGCAGTGATAGCAGGCAGGGGGCTAACACCGAGGAGCTGTTTTTT. Translation gives CSDSRQGANTEELFF.

This clonotype was seen at least ten times. The gene calls are TRBV15 and TRBJ2-1; 7 bases are a match to TRBD2. Germline-derived CDR1 and CDR2 are LNHNV and YYDKDF (reference sequence). After removal of 3 bases from V and 1 base from J, the junction contained 3 bases not matched to a gene. This CDR3 spans 15 amino acids. CDR3 amino acids: CATSRGGGSYNEQFF. CDR3 nucleotides: TGTGCCACCAGCAGGGGGGGGGGATCCTACAATGAGCAGTTCTTC.

This clonotype has a count of ten or more. The chain couples TRBV28 to TRBJ1-4, with D possibly matching TRBD1 (5 bases). Germline V gives CDR1 MDHEN, CDR2 SYDVKM. This CDR3 comprises 13 residues. Trimming stripped 10 bases from V and 5 bases from J, with 14 bases between. This CDR3 is CATGGVLNEKLFF. As DNA, the CDR3 is TGTGCCACCGGGGGAGTCCTGAATGAAAAACTGTTTTTT.

This clonotype came up many times. The chain joins TRBV12-3 or TRBV12-4 to TRBJ2-1; the match to TRBD1 covers 9 bases. This CDR3 region has 16 residues. V dropped 6 bases and J dropped 2; count of bases not matched to a gene: 8. CDR3 in DNA: TGTGCCAGCAGGAAGGGACAGGGTGAGACCTACAATGAGCAGTTCTTC. Amino acids: CASRKGQGETYNEQFF.

This clonotype showed up many times. The rearrangement links TRBV21-1 to TRBJ2-1; TRBD2, the table's D call, was not compared with the DNA. TRBV21-1 is a listed pseudogene. There are 17 residues in the CDR3. For the CDR3, the DNA is TGTGCCAGCAGCAAAACTAGGACTAGCGGGGGGGAAAATGAGCAGTTCTTC. It specifies CASSKTRTSGGENEQFF.

This clonotype was observed many times. The chain combines TRBV10-2 with TRBJ2-5; 12 bases are a match to TRBD2. The V and J ends lost 6 bases and 5 bases, in that order; junction bases with no gene match: 13. Germline lookup yields CDR1 WSHSY and CDR2 SAAADI. CDR3 length equals 17 residues. The CDR3 nucleotides are TGCGCCAGCAGACCGGGACTAGCGGGTCTTTCGCGGGAGACCCAGTACTTC. It encodes CASRPGLAGLSRETQYF.

The chain employs TRBV6-5 and TRBJ2-1; the D gene is possibly TRBD1 (5 bases). CDR3 length: 19 residues. The ends were cut back, 3 bases at V and 8 bases at J, with 29 bases in the middle. Germline assignment: CDR1 MNHEY and CDR2 SVGAGI. Written as DNA, the CDR3 is TGTGCCAGCAGTTATTTCGCGGTCCAGGGTCAACCCCGAAGGGATGAGCAGTTCTTC. Protein: CASSYFAVQGQPRRDEQFF.

This clonotype was counted at least ten times. The chain recombines TRBV15 with TRBJ2-1; D ambiguous. CDR1 LNHNV and CDR2 YYDKDF come from the germline V gene (reference sequence). The V and J ends lost 0 bases and 5 bases respectively, with 14 bases between them. This CDR3 region has 16 residues. CDR3 in DNA: TGTGCCACCAGCAGAGATAAGGGAACACCAGACAATGAGCAGTTCTTC. Translated: CATSRDKGTPDNEQFF.

This clonotype was found many times. CDR3: CASSSEGWDDEKLFF. CDR3 DNA: TGTGCCAGCAGCTCGGAGGGTTGGGATGATGAAAAACTGTTTTTT. This chain links TRBV5-5 with TRBJ1-4; D not resolved. The CDR3 is 15 residues long. Trimming left V 3 bases short and J 6 bases short, with 15 bases between. CDR1 SGHKS and CDR2 YYEKEE come from the germline V gene (reference sequence).

This clonotype was observed at least ten times. This sequence joins TRBV7-2 and TRBJ2-3; no definite D call. V was clipped by 3 bases and J by 6 bases, with 7 bases between them. Germline V gene data show CDR1 as SGHTA and CDR2 as FQGNSA. CDR3 length: 12 amino acids. The CDR3 region is CASSFRVDTQYF. The CDR3 bases are TGTGCCAGCAGCTTTAGAGTTGATACGCAGTATTTT. Full variable domain (missing parts from reference TRBV7-2 and TRBJ2-3): GAGVSQSPSNKVTEKGKDVELRCDPISGHTALYWYRQSLGQGLEFLIYFQGNSAPDKSGLPSDRFSAERTGGSVSTLTIQRTQQEDSAVYLCASSFRVDTQYFGPGTRLTVL.

In this sample, this clonotype turned up many times. The chain combines TRBV3-1 with TRBJ2-1; D is unclear. Germline CDR1 is LGHDT and CDR2 is YNNKEL (reference sequence). The CDR3 length is 13 residues. The V gene lost 4 bases and the J gene lost 5 bases, with 9 bases spanning the gap. The CDR3 loop reads CASSLTPDNEQFF. The CDR3 nucleotides are TGTGCCAGCAGCCTTACTCCGGACAATGAGCAGTTCTTC.

Many counts were recorded for this clonotype. The chain employs TRBV7-2 and TRBJ2-5; 11 bases are shared with TRBD2. V gave up 5 bases and J gave up 7 bases; unmatched junction bases: 3. The CDR3 has 13 amino acids. Germline CDR1 and CDR2: SGHTA and FQGNSA. For the CDR3, the DNA is TGTGCCAGCAGCCCGGGGACTAGCGGGACCCAGTACTTC. This translates into CASSPGTSGTQYF.

This clonotype showed up many times. The rearrangement joins TRBV3-1 to TRBJ2-3, with D perhaps matching TRBD1 or TRBD2 (5 bases each). Trimming stripped 7 bases from V and 6 bases from J, with 20 bases between. The germline CDR1 and CDR2 sequences are LGHDT and YNNKEL (reference sequence). This CDR3 comprises 15 residues. The CDR3 DNA reads as TGTGCCAGCACTCCACGAGGGGCCGGGTCGGATACGCAGTATTTT. Protein sequence: CASTPRGAGSDTQYF.

This clonotype was found many times. The genes are TRBV24-1 and TRBJ2-2, with no clear D. The germline V gene encodes CDR1 KGHDR and CDR2 SFDVKD. Trimming removed 4 bases at V and 6 bases at J, with 5 bases between. The CDR3 sequence is 12 residues long. This CDR3 is CATSELSGELFF. For the CDR3, the DNA is TGTGCCACCAGTGAATTGTCCGGGGAGCTGTTTTTT.

Comments on this clonotype: One junction end does not reproduce the germline sequence, and a read error may be involved. V usage is TRBV5-5 and J usage is TRBJ2-5; 9 bases line up with TRBD1. Germline CDR1 is SGHKS and CDR2 is YYEKEE (reference sequence). The length of the CDR3 is 14 residues. The CDR3 sequence: CASKSTGGQETRYF. CDR3 DNA: TGCGCCAGCAAATCGACAGGGGGGCAAGAGACCCGGTACTTC.

The chain joins TRBV12-3 or TRBV12-4 to TRBJ2-1, with no clear D. The V gene lost 4 bases and the J gene lost 7 bases, with 5 bases spanning the gap. CDR3 length: 11 amino acids. This chain's CDR3 is CASSSLNEQFF. In DNA form, the CDR3 reads TGTGCCAGCAGTTCCCTGAATGAGCAGTTCTTC.